This TCR beta chain was captured by sequencing in a study of post-analysis software for immune sequencing data. Study context: Multiple sclerosis in the patients followed relapsing-remitting, secondary progressive and progressive-relapsing courses.

Concerning this clonotype: Its antigen is not identified.

Study-wide results and caveats: Samples sharing a preparation batch grouped tightly together when assessed by F measure. Diversity measured as normalized Chao1 was significantly lower in multiple sclerosis patients than in controls. Comparison of patients with controls showed 4 to 6 TRBV segments more frequent in patients, TRBV5-6, TRBV5-1 and TRBV20-1 among them.

V dropped 2 bases and J dropped 5 bases, with 18 bases sitting between them. The CDR3 sequence is 16 residues long. Looked up from germline, CDR1 is SGHTA and CDR2 is FQGNSA. Incorporated into the TCR beta cDNA libraries were unique molecular identifiers, which served to reduce PCR and sequencing biases. MiXCR was run by TCRdb on the PCR reads, yielding one entry per CDR3 protein. Here the sample spans about 430,000 distinct CDR3 sequences, 39% being singletons. The receptor was isolated from a girl aged 2-10 years with multiple sclerosis. The V and J genes are TRBV7-2 and TRBJ2-5, with TRBD1 as a possible D gene (6 bases). Sequenced sample: blood. CDR3 loop: CASSLQGKRFGETQYF. CDR3 coding DNA: TGTGCCAGCAGCTTACAGGGGAAGAGATTTGGGGAGACCCAGTACTTC.